The T cell receptor beta chain described here comes from a study of shared clonotypes between healthy human individuals. In the study overall: For every donor, three CD4 naive, three CD4 memory, two CD8 naive and one CD8 memory plates were used.

Per germline, CDR1 MNHEY and CDR2 SMNVEV (reference sequence). This CDR3 contains 15 residues. V lost 5 bases and J lost 5; bases outside the gene matches: 3. Comment on this clone: The antigen is not known. This sample includes further DNA sequences coding for the same CDR3.

Regarding the study as a whole: Lower generation probabilities were found for non-shared clonotypes than for those shared by all four donors. Even with large depth, rarefaction showed that sorted-subset sequencing was incomplete.

Naive CD8 cells comprised CD45RO-negative, CCR7-positively selected cells, excluding terminally differentiated effector memory CD45RA+ cells. Nashville, Tennessee was home to all donors, each a Caucasian adult. Method: immunoSEQ multiplex PCR; TCRdb's copy keeps in-frame clones and lacks some. The sample comprises 560,000 or so clones, about 96% of which are singletons, and roughly 0.1% rests with the top ten. The sequence derives from a woman in her 30s in good health. Sequencing was performed on naive CD8+ T cells sorted from blood. The rearrangement uses TRBV27 and TRBJ2-3; the match to TRBD2 covers 14 bases. CDR3 loop: CASSPGTSGRDTQYF. CDR3 nucleotides: TGTGCCAGCAGTCCCGGGACTAGCGGGAGAGATACGCAGTATTTT.